The 8 T cell receptor beta chains reported below all come from one sample, sequenced in a study of HIV-infected patients and healthy controls. All unsorted peripheral T cells were captured because whole blood was used without fractionation. Alpha and beta constant-region primers primed reverse transcription of 400 to 500 ng RNA. Each of the alpha and beta chains got its own library through chain-specific third strand synthesis with indices. Each CDR3 protein is one row after TCRdb ran MiXCR on the 5' RACE reads. Found here are approximately 9,700 distinct CDR3 sequences, about 5.2% of them singletons; the top ten hold about 14%. The sample in question was blood, obtained before antiretroviral therapy. All receptors derive from an adult with HIV infection.

The sample holds many counts of this clonotype. The J gene is TRBJ1-5, the V gene TRBV28; D gene ambiguous. CDR3 length equals 16 residues. CDR1 and CDR2 (germline): MDHEN, SYDVKM. V shed 7 bases and J shed 2 bases, with 18 bases lying between them. As DNA, the CDR3 is TGTGCCAGCACCCCGTGGGGTGGGGAAGGCAATCAGCCCCAGCATTTT. This codes for CASTPWGGEGNQPQHF.

In its sample, this clonotype was seen many times. The chain uses TRBV11-2 and TRBJ2-7; D perhaps matches TRBD2 (5 bases). The length of the CDR3 is 16 residues. Per germline, CDR1 SGHAT and CDR2 FQNNGV. V was clipped by 3 bases and J by 0 bases, with 15 bases between them. CDR3 DNA: TGTGCCAGCAGCTTTGGTTATTCGGGAAGCTCCTACGAGCAGTACTTC. This codes for CASSFGYSGSSYEQYF.

This clonotype was observed at least ten times. The chain carries TRBV30 and TRBJ2-3; D call uncertain. Germline values: CDR1 GTSNPN, CDR2 SVGIG (reference sequence). V lost 0 bases and J lost 0, with 7 bases in between. This CDR3 is 14 amino acids long. CDR3 region: CAWSVSDSTDTQYF. Written as DNA, the CDR3 is TGTGCCTGGAGTGTCTCGGATAGCACAGATACGCAGTATTTT.

This clonotype has a count of ten or more. CDR3 protein: CASSSRGGAETQYF. CDR3 bases: TGTGCCAGCAGTTCAAGGGGGGGCGCGGAGACCCAGTACTTC. This rearrangement joins TRBV13 to TRBJ2-5; maybe TRBD2 (7 bases). The germline V gene has CDR1 PRHDT and CDR2 FYEKMQ (reference sequence). The CDR3 totals 14 residues. V was clipped by 6 bases and J by 5 bases, with 16 bases between them.

This clonotype was found many times. J is TRBJ2-1 and V is TRBV24-1, with D possibly TRBD1 on 6 matching bases. The germline V and J ends were trimmed by 4 bases and 11 bases, with 23 bases remaining between them. This CDR3 comprises 16 residues. The germline gives CDR1 KGHDR, CDR2 SFDVKD. CDR3 amino acids: CATSEPTGVQGTQQFF. The CDR3 coding sequence is TGTGCCACCAGTGAACCGACAGGAGTCCAGGGGACGCAGCAGTTCTTC.

This clonotype is termed medium-sized. The chain recombines TRBV4-1 with TRBJ2-3; 11 bases fit TRBD2. The CDR3 contains 18 residues. Germline V gene data show CDR1 as MGHRA and CDR2 as YSYEKL. V lost 2 bases and J lost 3; bases outside the gene matches: 10. Here the CDR3 reads CASSQLAASSGRTDTQYF. The CDR3 nucleotides are TGCGCCAGCAGCCAACTGGCCGCGTCTAGCGGGAGGACAGATACGCAGTATTTT.

The table lists this clonotype with many counts. The rearrangement links TRBV7-8 to TRBJ2-7; possibly TRBD1 or TRBD2 for D (5 bases each). V lost 5 bases and J 2 bases, leaving 16 bases between the germline ends. Germline CDR1 reads SGHVS; CDR2 reads FQNEAQ. CDR3 size: 15 residues. CDR3 sequence: CASSPAYGGPYEQYF. Written as DNA, the CDR3 is TGTGCCAGCAGCCCCGCATATGGGGGTCCCTACGAGCAGTACTTC.

This clonotype was counted ten times or more. The chain couples TRBV11-2 to TRBJ2-7; D not certain. The CDR3 loop spans 14 amino acids. The V gene lost 0 bases and the J gene lost 2 bases, with 8 bases spanning the gap. The germline gives CDR1 SGHAT, CDR2 FQNNGV. The CDR3 is CASSLEWQTYEQYF. CDR3 sequence (DNA): TGTGCCAGCAGCTTAGAATGGCAGACCTACGAGCAGTACTTC.